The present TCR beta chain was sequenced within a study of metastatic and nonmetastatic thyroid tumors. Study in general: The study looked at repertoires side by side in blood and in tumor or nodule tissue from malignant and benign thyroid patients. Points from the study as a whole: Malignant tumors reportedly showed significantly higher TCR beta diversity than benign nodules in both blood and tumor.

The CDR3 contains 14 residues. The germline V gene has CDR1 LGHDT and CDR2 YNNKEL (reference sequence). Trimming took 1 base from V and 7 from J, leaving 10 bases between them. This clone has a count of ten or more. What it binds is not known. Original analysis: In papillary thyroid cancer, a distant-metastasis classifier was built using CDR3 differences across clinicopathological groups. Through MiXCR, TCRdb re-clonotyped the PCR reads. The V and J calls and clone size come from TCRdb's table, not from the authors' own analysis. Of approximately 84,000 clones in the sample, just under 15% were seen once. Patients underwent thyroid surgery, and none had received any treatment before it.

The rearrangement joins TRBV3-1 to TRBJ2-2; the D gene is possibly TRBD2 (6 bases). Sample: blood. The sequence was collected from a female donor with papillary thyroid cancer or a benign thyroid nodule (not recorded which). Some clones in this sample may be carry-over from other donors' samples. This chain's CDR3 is CASSQGGGDGELFF. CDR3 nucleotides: TGTGCCAGCAGCCAAGGCGGCGGGGACGGGGAGCTGTTTTTT.